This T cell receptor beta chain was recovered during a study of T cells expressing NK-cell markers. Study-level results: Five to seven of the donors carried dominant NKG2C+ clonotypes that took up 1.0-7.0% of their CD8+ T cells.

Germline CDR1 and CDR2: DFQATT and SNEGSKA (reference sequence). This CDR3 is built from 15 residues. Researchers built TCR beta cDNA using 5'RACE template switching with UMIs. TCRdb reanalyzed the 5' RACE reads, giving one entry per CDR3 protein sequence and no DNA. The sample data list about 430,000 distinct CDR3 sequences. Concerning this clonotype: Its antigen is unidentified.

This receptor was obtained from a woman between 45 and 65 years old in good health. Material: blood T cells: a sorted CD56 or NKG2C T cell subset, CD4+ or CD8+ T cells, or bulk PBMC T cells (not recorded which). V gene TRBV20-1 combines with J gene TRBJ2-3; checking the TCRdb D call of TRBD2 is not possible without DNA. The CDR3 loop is CSAERAAGVSDTQYF.